A single sample is the source of the 25 T cell receptor beta chains below, sequenced in a study of blood T cells in healthy people across ages. With a J-beta primer mix and a sample-barcoded 5' primer, a second PCR ran roughly 6 to 11 cycles. TCRdb processed the 5' RACE reads anew with MiXCR; each CDR3 protein has one entry. The sample holds 980,000 or so distinct CDR3 sequences, around 46% seen once. Sequenced input: blood. The receptors stem from a man aged 25-45 years in good health.

The sample holds one count of this clonotype. The gene calls are TRBV11-2 and TRBJ2-1, with D uncertain. TRBJ2-7 explains the end of the DNA better; the J call may be wrong. Germline V gene sequence: CDR1 SGHAT, CDR2 FQNNGV. The CDR3 length is 16 residues. The CDR3 spells CASSFYLLSSYNEQYF. The DNA of the CDR3 is TGTGCCAGCAGCTTCTACCTCCTTTCTTCCTACAATGAGCAGTACTTC.

The J gene is TRBJ2-2, the V gene TRBV7-2, with unresolved D. From germline, CDR1 is SGHTA and CDR2 FQGNSA. The V and J ends lost 2 bases and 1 base respectively, with 11 bases between them. The CDR3 consists of 16 residues. The CDR3 DNA sequence: TGTGCCAGCAGCTTACAACGACCGGGGAACACCGGGGAGCTGTTTTTT. It is translated as CASSLQRPGNTGELFF.

The chain combines TRBV4-3 with TRBJ2-1; no definite D call. This CDR3 contains 13 residues. The V end was cut by 1 base, the J end by 10 bases, with 11 bases between. CDR1 LGHNA and CDR2 YSLEER come from the germline V gene. In nucleotides, the CDR3 is TGCGCCAGCAGCCAAGTCTCAGGTTACGAGCAGTTCTTC. Encoded protein: CASSQVSGYEQFF.

The chain carries TRBV20-1 and TRBJ2-7, with D perhaps TRBD2 (6 bases). TRBJ2-5 matches the DNA end more closely, so the J call is doubtful. This CDR3 has 14 residues. Germline loops: CDR1 DFQATT, CDR2 SNEGSKA (reference sequence). DNA for the CDR3: TGCAGTGCTAGAAAGGAGGGGCTGGGAGAGACCCAGTACTTC. As protein: CSARKEGLGETQYF.

There are a few counts of this clonotype. V and J are TRBV20-1 and TRBJ2-7, with D perhaps TRBD1 (6 bases). The better agreement between TRBJ2-1 and the DNA end casts doubt on the J call. CDR3 length: 13 amino acids. Per germline, CDR1 DFQATT and CDR2 SNEGSKA (reference sequence). The CDR3 nucleotides are TGCAGTGCTAAGAAAAACAGGGAAAATGAGCAGTTCTTC. It translates to CSAKKNRENEQFF.

About this clonotype itself: This may stem from a read error, because a much larger clone lies one nucleotide away. The chain joins TRBV10-3 to TRBJ2-1; 12 bases align to TRBD2. The germline V gene encodes CDR1 ENHRY and CDR2 SYGVKD. The CDR3 totals 16 residues. J gave up 13 bases and V 10 bases, and 20 bases lay outside the gene matches. CDR3 DNA: TGTGCCACCGGAGGGCCTAGACTAGCGGGGGAAGAGACCCAGTTCTTC. Its translation: CATGGPRLAGEETQFF.

V usage is TRBV27 and J usage is TRBJ1-1; 7 positions match TRBD1. The germline CDR1 and CDR2 sequences are MNHEY and SMNVEV (reference sequence). This CDR3 contains 17 residues. V trimming: 5 bases; J trimming: 3 bases; junction bases outside the gene matches: 15. Here the CDR3 DNA reads TGTGCCAGCAGTCTACGGGTCCGTACAGGGGTTGACACTGAAGCTTTCTTT. Amino acid sequence: CASSLRVRTGVDTEAFF.

This clonotype appeared a few times. The gene calls are TRBV10-3 and TRBJ2-7; the D gene is possibly TRBD2 (6 bases). This CDR3 has 14 residues. The germline V gene has CDR1 ENHRY and CDR2 SYGVKD. V gave up 2 bases and J gave up 5 bases, with 13 bases separating them. CDR3 sequence reads: CAISEPAGFHEQYF. As DNA, the CDR3 is TGTGCCATCAGTGAGCCGGCGGGGTTCCACGAGCAGTACTTC.

This sequence joins TRBV7-9 and TRBJ2-2; the match to TRBD1 covers 10 bases. CDR1 is SEHNR, CDR2 FQNEAQ, per germline (reference sequence). CDR3 size: 15 residues. The ends lost 5 bases at V and 7 bases at J; junction bases unmatched: 7. The CDR3 loop reads CASSNDRGQVGELFF. In DNA, the CDR3 is TGTGCCAGCAGCAATGACAGGGGGCAGGTCGGGGAGCTGTTTTTT.

The chain joins TRBV15 to TRBJ2-1; 9 bases align to TRBD2. The CDR3 is made up of 16 amino acids. V gave up 0 bases and J gave up 6 bases; unmatched junction bases: 6. CDR1 and CDR2 (germline): LNHNV, YYDKDF (reference sequence). The DNA for the CDR3 is TGTGCCACCAGCAGAGACCCTAGCGGGGTCTTCAATGAGCAGTTCTTC. This codes for CATSRDPSGVFNEQFF.

This clonotype was observed a few times. This sequence joins TRBV9 and TRBJ2-1; TRBD2 aligns across 9 bases. CDR1 and CDR2 (germline): SGDLS, YYNGEE. The CDR3 contains 17 residues. After removal of 0 bases from V and 3 bases from J, the junction contained 7 bases not matched to a gene. CDR3 sequence: CASSVAMASGVYNEQFF. In nucleotides, the CDR3 is TGTGCCAGCAGCGTAGCGATGGCTAGCGGGGTCTACAATGAGCAGTTCTTC.

The chain carries TRBV5-1 and TRBJ2-7; the D gene is possibly TRBD1 (6 bases). CDR1 SGHRS and CDR2 YFSETQ come from the germline V gene. The V end was cut by 2 bases, the J end by 3 bases, with 21 bases between. The CDR3 length is 17 residues. CDR3 sequence: CASSLEKVSGAIYEQYF. Here the CDR3 DNA reads TGCGCCAGCAGCTTAGAAAAAGTATCAGGGGCGATCTACGAGCAGTACTTC.

This chain connects TRBV20-1 to TRBJ2-2; tentative D call: TRBD1 (6 bases). Per germline, CDR1 DFQATT and CDR2 SNEGSKA (reference sequence). The CDR3 contains 15 residues. The V end was cut by 3 bases, the J end by 2 bases, with 13 bases between. CDR3 sequence (DNA): TGCAGTGCTAGGGGGGCCCGGGGCAACACCGGGGAGCTGTTTTTT. Translated: CSARGARGNTGELFF.

About this clonotype itself: A read error may explain this, as a much larger clone is one base away. The rearrangement uses TRBV7-2 and TRBJ2-3; D is unresolved. The CDR3 length is 12 residues. Trimming cost V 5 bases and J 5 bases, with 8 bases left between them. Germline V gene data show CDR1 as SGHTA and CDR2 as FQGNSA. The CDR3 protein is CASSPYRDTQYF. The CDR3 region has the DNA TGTGCCAGCAGCCCCTATAGAGATACGCAGTATTTT.

This clonotype was counted a few times. The V and J genes are TRBV29-1 and TRBJ2-1; tentative D call: TRBD1 (6 bases). V was trimmed by 4 bases and J by 6 bases, leaving 13 bases between them. Germline CDR1 SQVTM, CDR2 ANQGSEA. CDR3 size: 13 residues. CDR3 coding DNA: TGCAGCGTTGCCCAGGGGCTTAGCAATGAGCAGTTCTTC. Protein sequence: CSVAQGLSNEQFF.

This clonotype was counted a few times. The gene calls are TRBV9 and TRBJ2-3; TRBD2 matches at 10 bases. J lost 0 bases, V lost 3 bases, and 4 bases had no gene match. CDR1 and CDR2 (germline): SGDLS, YYNGEE. The CDR3 runs to 16 residues. The CDR3 reads CASSEGLAYSTDTQYF. As DNA, the CDR3 is TGTGCCAGCAGCGAGGGACTAGCGTATAGCACAGATACGCAGTATTTT.

Only a few counts were recorded for this clonotype. V usage is TRBV12-3 or TRBV12-4 and J usage is TRBJ2-7, with D possibly TRBD1 on 5 matching bases. This CDR3 spans 15 amino acids. The ends were cut back, 1 base at V and 3 bases at J, with 13 bases in the middle. The CDR3 DNA follows: TGTGCCAGCAGTTTAGGATCGACAGAAGGCTACGAGCAGTACTTC. As protein: CASSLGSTEGYEQYF.

This clonotype was recorded a few times. The V call is TRBV30, the J call TRBJ1-6; D unresolved. The germline CDR1 and CDR2 sequences are GTSNPN and SVGIG (reference sequence). The CDR3 is 14 residues long. The CDR3 protein is CALSRHGDNSPLHF. DNA for the CDR3: TGTGCTCTCTCGAGGCACGGTGATAATTCACCCCTCCACTTT.

This clonotype was counted only a few times. The rearrangement uses TRBV24-1 and TRBJ2-1; D gene unclear. V gave up 6 bases and J gave up 9 bases, with 14 bases separating them. Germline values: CDR1 KGHDR, CDR2 SFDVKD. CDR3 size: 13 residues. The CDR3 region has the DNA TGTGCCACCAGTTCGCTCCCGGTTGGTGAGCAGTTCTTC. Protein product: CATSSLPVGEQFF.

This clonotype appeared a few times. The chain recombines TRBV18 with TRBJ2-7; tentatively, D is TRBD1 (6 bases). The CDR3 runs to 15 residues. V lost 5 bases to trimming and J lost 4 bases, with 18 bases between them. In germline, CDR1 is KGHSH, CDR2 LQKENI. Here the CDR3 reads CASSIGQNSRYEQYF. The CDR3, as DNA: TGTGCCAGCTCAATCGGACAGAACAGCAGATACGAGCAGTACTTC.

In this sample, this clonotype turned up a few times. The V gene is TRBV29-1, the J gene TRBJ2-6; 8 bases agree with TRBD1. Germline CDR1 SQVTM, CDR2 ANQGSEA. The CDR3 contains 17 residues. The junction had 13 bases not matched to a gene; V was cut back by 5 bases and J by 4 bases. The DNA for the CDR3 is TGCAGCGTTTTTCTTGGGACAGGTGGATCGGGGGCCAACGTCCTGACTTTC. Residues: CSVFLGTGGSGANVLTF.

This clonotype was detected only a few times. The CDR3 here is CASSLWGTRTEAFF. The CDR3 DNA reads as TGTGCCAGCAGTTTATGGGGGACGAGGACTGAAGCTTTCTTT. This sequence joins TRBV27 and TRBJ1-1, with a possible D match to TRBD1 (5 bases). The CDR3 runs to 14 residues. V was shortened by 1 base and J by 5 bases, with 11 bases between the two germline ends. In germline, CDR1 is MNHEY, CDR2 SMNVEV (reference sequence).

The chain uses TRBV24-1 and TRBJ1-5; D is uncertain. The V gene lost 5 bases and the J gene lost 3 bases, with 13 bases spanning the gap. The CDR3 runs 15 residues. The germline CDR1 and CDR2 sequences are KGHDR and SFDVKD. The CDR3 nucleotides read TGTGCCACCAGTGCCAGCGCAGGTTCCAATCAGCCCCAGCATTTT. It yields the protein CATSASAGSNQPQHF.

This clonotype was counted between two and nine times. This sequence joins TRBV4-3 and TRBJ2-1; 7 nucleotides line up with TRBD2. This CDR3 is built from 15 residues. Trimming removed 2 bases from V and 5 bases from J; junction bases left unmatched: 6. CDR1 and CDR2 from the germline V gene are LGHNA and YSLEER. CDR3 protein: CASSQQPRGDNEQFF. The CDR3 DNA reads as TGCGCCAGCAGCCAACAACCCCGGGGGGACAATGAGCAGTTCTTC.

This clonotype was picked up a small number of times. V and J are TRBV9 and TRBJ2-5; perhaps TRBD1 as D (6 bases). TRBJ2-7 matches the DNA end more closely, so the J call is doubtful. The CDR3 loop spans 15 amino acids. The germline gives CDR1 SGDLS, CDR2 YYNGEE. The CDR3, as DNA: TGTGCCAGCAGCGTAGTTGGTAAGGGGGAACACGAGCAGTACTTC. Its protein is CASSVVGKGEHEQYF.